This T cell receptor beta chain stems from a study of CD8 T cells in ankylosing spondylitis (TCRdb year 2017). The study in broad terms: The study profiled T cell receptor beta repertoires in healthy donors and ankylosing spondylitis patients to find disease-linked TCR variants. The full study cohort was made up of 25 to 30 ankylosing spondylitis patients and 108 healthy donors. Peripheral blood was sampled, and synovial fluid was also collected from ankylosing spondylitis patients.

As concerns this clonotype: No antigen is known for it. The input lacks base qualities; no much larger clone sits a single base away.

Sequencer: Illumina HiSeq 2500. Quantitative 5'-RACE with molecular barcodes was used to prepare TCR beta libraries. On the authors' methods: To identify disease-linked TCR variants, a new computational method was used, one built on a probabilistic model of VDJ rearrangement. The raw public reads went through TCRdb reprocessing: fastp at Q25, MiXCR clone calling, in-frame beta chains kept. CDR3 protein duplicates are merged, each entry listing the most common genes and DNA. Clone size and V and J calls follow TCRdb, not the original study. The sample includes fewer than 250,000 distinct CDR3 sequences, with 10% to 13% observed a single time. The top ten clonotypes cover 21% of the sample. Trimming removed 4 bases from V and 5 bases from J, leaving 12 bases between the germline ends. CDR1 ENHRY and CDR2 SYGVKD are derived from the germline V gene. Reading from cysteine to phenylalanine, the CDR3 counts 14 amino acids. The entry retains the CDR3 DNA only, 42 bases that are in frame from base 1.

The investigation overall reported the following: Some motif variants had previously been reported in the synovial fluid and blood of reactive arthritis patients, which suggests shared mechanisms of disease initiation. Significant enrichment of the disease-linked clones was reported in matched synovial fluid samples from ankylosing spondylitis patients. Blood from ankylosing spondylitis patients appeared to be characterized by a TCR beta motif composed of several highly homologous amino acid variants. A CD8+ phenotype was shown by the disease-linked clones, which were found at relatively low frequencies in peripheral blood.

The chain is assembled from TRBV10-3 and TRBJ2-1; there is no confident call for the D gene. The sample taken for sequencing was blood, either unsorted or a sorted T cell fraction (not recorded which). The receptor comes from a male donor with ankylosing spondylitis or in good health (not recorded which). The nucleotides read TGTGCCATCAGTGGATCAGCAGGAAACAATGAGCAGTTCTTC. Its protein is CAISGSAGNNEQFF.